One and the same sample provided the 30 T cell receptor beta chains below, sequenced in a study of blood T cell repertoires in COVID-19. Clones were read by immunoSEQ multiplex PCR, and TCRdb kept only the in-frame ones, dropping some. The sample holds about 83,000 clones, about 87% seen once. Sequencing input: peripheral blood. All receptors come from an elderly man with active or convalescent COVID-19.

V usage is TRBV7-9 and J usage is TRBJ1-2; D unresolved. Trimming left V 3 bases short and J 7 bases short, with 6 bases between. CDR1 and CDR2 (germline): SEHNR, FQNEAQ (reference sequence). The CDR3 extends over 11 amino acids. The CDR3 sequence: CASSFSGGYTF. The CDR3 DNA reads TGTGCCAGCAGCTTTTCGGGTGGCTACACCTTC.

The chain couples TRBV9 to TRBJ1-4, with 7 bases identical to TRBD1. Per the germline V gene, CDR1 is SGDLS and CDR2 is YYNGEE. V trimming: 3 bases; J trimming: 8 bases; junction bases outside the gene matches: 7. The length of the CDR3 is 14 residues. CDR3 amino acids: CASSADRDWEKLFF. The CDR3 DNA follows: TGTGCCAGCAGCGCTGACAGGGACTGGGAAAAACTGTTTTTT.

This clone appeared once. The V and J genes are TRBV14 and TRBJ1-2; TRBD1 matches at 7 bases. The CDR3 totals 15 residues. Germline trimming cut 4 bases from V and 4 bases from J; bases unmatched to any gene: 9. Germline CDR1 is SGHDN and CDR2 is FVKESK. The CDR3 here is CASSRDRVGGYGYTF. The CDR3 DNA is TGTGCCAGCAGCCGCGACAGGGTTGGAGGCTATGGCTACACCTTC.

V usage is TRBV9 and J usage is TRBJ2-1; 8 nucleotides match TRBD2. Germline V gene sequence: CDR1 SGDLS, CDR2 YYNGEE. After removal of 0 bases from V and 0 bases from J, the junction contained 2 bases not matched to a gene. This CDR3 is 16 amino acids long. CDR3 DNA sequence: TGTGCCAGCAGCGTAGCGGCGGGAGGCTCCTACAATGAGCAGTTCTTC. Protein: CASSVAAGGSYNEQFF.

J is TRBJ2-2 and V is TRBV9; a possible D gene is TRBD1 (5 bases). This CDR3 is built from 18 residues. Per the germline V gene, CDR1 is SGDLS and CDR2 is YYNGEE. Trimming stripped 0 bases from V and 0 bases from J, with 15 bases between. The DNA of the CDR3 is TGTGCCAGCAGCGTAGCCTCAGGTGGGGCCGCGAACACCGGGGAGCTGTTTTTT. This encodes CASSVASGGAANTGELFF. Full variable domain (rest looked up from reference TRBV9 and TRBJ2-2): DSGVTQTPKHLITATGQRVTLRCSPRSGDLSVYWYQQSLDQGLQFLIQYYNGEERAKGNILERFSAQQFPDLHSELNLSSLELGDSALYFCASSVASGGAANTGELFFGEGSRLTVL.

The CDR3 is CASSLGASGHLDTDTQYF. CDR3 DNA: TGTGCCAGCAGCTTGGGGGCTAGCGGGCACTTAGACACAGATACGCAGTATTTT. The chain is built from TRBV7-9 and TRBJ2-3; the match to TRBD2 covers 8 bases. Looked up from germline, CDR1 is SEHNR and CDR2 is FQNEAQ (reference sequence). The CDR3 sequence is 18 residues long. The J segment lost 2 bases and the V segment lost 3 bases, leaving 13 bases of the junction unmatched.

The sample holds a few counts of this clone. This chain joins TRBV7-9 and TRBJ2-1, with 7 bases that match TRBD2. Germline V gives CDR1 SEHNR, CDR2 FQNEAQ (reference sequence). The CDR3 is 15 residues long. J lost 5 bases, V lost 2 bases, and 6 bases had no gene match. The CDR3 region has the DNA TGTGCCAGCAGCTTACCGGGAGGTTATAACAATGAGCAGTTCTTC. Translation gives CASSLPGGYNNEQFF. Full variable domain (rest looked up from reference TRBV7-9 and TRBJ2-1): DTGVSQNPRHKITKRGQNVTFRCDPISEHNRLYWYRQTLGQGPEFLTYFQNEAQLEKSRLLSDRFSAERPKGSFSTLEIQRTEQGDSAMYLCASSLPGGYNNEQFFGPGTRLTVL.

This chain connects TRBV6-5 to TRBJ1-1; 8 bases are shared with TRBD1. From germline, CDR1 is MNHEY and CDR2 SVGAGI. The CDR3 has 13 amino acids. Trimming cost V 5 bases and J 3 bases; bases outside gene matches: 2. CDR3: CASSQDRDTEAFF. As DNA, the CDR3 is TGTGCCAGCAGTCAGGACAGGGACACTGAAGCTTTCTTT.

The rearrangement uses TRBV11-2 and TRBJ1-3; D not certain. CDR1 is SGHAT and CDR2 is FQNNGV in the germline V gene. CDR3 length: 14 residues. Trimming stripped 6 bases from V and 4 bases from J, with 13 bases between. The CDR3 DNA is TGTGCCAGCAGTCTCCCGGGTTACGGAAACACCATATATTTT. This translates into CASSLPGYGNTIYF. Full variable domain (outside the CDR3, taken from reference TRBV11-2 and TRBJ1-3): EAGVAQSPRYKIIEKRQSVAFWCNPISGHATLYWYQQILGQGPKLLIQFQNNGVVDDSQLPKDRFSAERLKGVDSTLKIQPAKLEDSAVYLCASSLPGYGNTIYFGEGSWLTVV.

The V gene is TRBV13, the J gene TRBJ1-2; 10 nucleotides match TRBD1. The trim removed 6 bases at V and 6 bases at J, leaving 4 bases unmatched. The CDR3 has 13 residues. Germline lookup yields CDR1 PRHDT and CDR2 FYEKMQ (reference sequence). The CDR3, as DNA: TGTGCCAGCAGTCGGGACAGGGGTAATGGCTACACCTTC. Translated, it gives CASSRDRGNGYTF.

The V gene is TRBV6-5, the J gene TRBJ1-2, with D perhaps matching TRBD1 (6 bases). The V gene's germline CDR1 is MNHEY and CDR2 SVGAGI. V was shortened by 7 bases and J by 1 base, with 10 bases between the two germline ends. The CDR3 consists of 13 residues. CDR3 DNA sequence: TGTGCCAGCATGAGGGGGGGTAACTATGGCTACACCTTC. Translating gives CASMRGGNYGYTF.

The rearrangement joins TRBV19 to TRBJ1-2; D possibly corresponds to TRBD1 (6 bases). This CDR3 is built from 13 residues. V was shortened by 11 bases and J by 4 bases, with 17 bases between the two germline ends. CDR1 is LNHDA and CDR2 is SQIVND in the germline V gene (reference sequence). This CDR3 reads CASSTGTGYGYTF. The CDR3 DNA reads TGTGCCTCATCGACAGGCACGGGCTATGGCTACACCTTC. Based on the CDR3 plus reference TRBV19 and TRBJ1-2, the full variable domain is DGGITQSPKYLFRKEGQNVTLSCEQNLNHDAMYWYRQDPGQGLRLIYYSQIVNDFQKGDIAEGYSVSREKKESFPLTVTSAQKNPTAFYLCASSTGTGYGYTFGSGTRLTVV.

The V call is TRBV19, the J call TRBJ1-5; possible D gene TRBD1, 6 bases. The CDR3 spans 16 residues. With 5 bases removed from V and 7 bases from J, the gap between germline ends came to 21 bases. Germline CDR1 LNHDA, CDR2 SQIVND (reference sequence). CDR3 amino acids: CASSSQSGGAGQPQHF. The CDR3 DNA is TGTGCCAGTAGTTCCCAATCGGGGGGCGCCGGCCAGCCCCAGCATTTT.

There are a few counts of this clone. The chain combines TRBV28 with TRBJ1-5, with 10 bases identical to TRBD1. Germline V gene data show CDR1 as MDHEN and CDR2 as SYDVKM. The CDR3 sequence is 15 residues long. J gave up 4 bases and V 7 bases, and 7 bases lay outside the gene matches. The CDR3 spells CASTHGGQGNQPQHF. The CDR3 region has the DNA TGTGCCAGCACTCATGGGGGACAGGGGAATCAGCCCCAGCATTTT.

V is TRBV5-1 and J is TRBJ2-3, with D tentatively TRBD2 (6 bases). The CDR3 spans 16 residues. V gave up 1 base and J gave up 1 base, with 13 bases separating them. Germline-derived CDR1 and CDR2 are SGHRS and YFSETQ. CDR3 amino acids: CASSLTGSGGTDTQYF. In DNA, the CDR3 is TGCGCCAGCAGCTTGACCGGGTCGGGGGGCACAGATACGCAGTATTTT.

The chain has TRBV19 and TRBJ1-4; no reliable D call. This CDR3 has 16 amino acids. V was clipped by 2 bases and J by 0 bases, with 10 bases between them. Per germline, CDR1 LNHDA and CDR2 SQIVND (reference sequence). Written as DNA, the CDR3 is TGTGCCAGTAGTATATGGGGAGCCGCAACTAATGAAAAACTGTTTTTT. It encodes CASSIWGAATNEKLFF.

The chain links TRBV19 to TRBJ1-1, with TRBD1 identical over 7 bases. Per the germline V gene, CDR1 is LNHDA and CDR2 is SQIVND (reference sequence). The CDR3 spans 15 residues. V shed 7 bases, J shed 5 bases, and the junction held 13 bases outside the gene matches. CDR3 sequence (DNA): TGTGCCAGTACCACACCCACGACAGGGAGGACTGAAGCTTTCTTT. Encoded protein: CASTTPTTGRTEAFF.

This clone was detected a few times. The J gene is TRBJ1-2, the V gene TRBV5-6; the D gene is possibly TRBD1 (6 bases). CDR1 is SGHDT, CDR2 YYEEEE, per germline. The CDR3 contains 13 residues. Trimming took 6 bases from V and 6 from J, leaving 15 bases between them. Written as DNA, the CDR3 is TGTGCCAGCACCCGGAGGGGGGGGAATGGCTACACCTTC. Its protein is CASTRRGGNGYTF. Together with reference TRBV5-6 and TRBJ1-2, the CDR3 gives the full variable domain: DAGVTQSPTHLIKTRGQQVTLRCSPKSGHDTVSWYQQALGQGPQFIFQYYEEEERQRGNFPDRFSGHQFPNYSSELNVNALLLGDSALYLCASTRRGGNGYTFGSGTRLTVV.

The chain carries TRBV23-1 and TRBJ1-2; 8 bases align to TRBD1. TRBV23-1 has ORF status, its function being uncertain. The ends lost 3 bases at V and 3 bases at J; junction bases unmatched: 3. The CDR3 runs 14 residues. The CDR3 region has the DNA TGCGCCAGCAGTCATCAGGACAGGGACTATGGCTACACCTTC. Translating gives CASSHQDRDYGYTF.

This clone was seen more than once but under ten times. V and J are TRBV7-9 and TRBJ1-2; TRBD1 aligns across 12 bases. This CDR3 comprises 16 residues. Trimming took 0 bases from V and 4 from J; bases not matched to a gene: 3. CDR1 SEHNR and CDR2 FQNEAQ come from the germline V gene (reference sequence). The CDR3 is CASSLAGTGGGYGYTF. CDR3 DNA sequence: TGTGCCAGCAGCTTAGCGGGGACAGGGGGCGGCTATGGCTACACCTTC.

The chain uses TRBV18 and TRBJ2-3, with a tentative D call TRBD2 (5 bases). V lost 3 bases to trimming and J lost 2 bases, with 12 bases between them. Germline assignment: CDR1 KGHSH and CDR2 LQKENI. The CDR3 loop spans 15 amino acids. The CDR3 is CASSPGISPTDTQYF. The DNA of the CDR3 is TGTGCCAGCTCACCCGGGATTAGCCCCACAGATACGCAGTATTTT.

This clone was counted a single time. The chain carries TRBV24-1 and TRBJ1-5, with D perhaps TRBD1 (6 bases). The CDR3 is 16 amino acids. Looked up from germline, CDR1 is KGHDR and CDR2 is SFDVKD. Trimming cost V 4 bases and J 1 base, with 13 bases left between them. CDR3 loop: CATSDAGTTSNQPQHF. Here the CDR3 DNA reads TGTGCCACCAGTGACGCCGGGACAACCAGCAATCAGCCCCAGCATTTT.

This chain joins TRBV6-4 and TRBJ2-3, with D unresolved. The germline CDR1 and CDR2 sequences are MRHNA and SNTAGT. The CDR3 loop spans 13 amino acids. Trimming removed 3 bases from V and 5 bases from J, with 9 bases in between. The CDR3 DNA reads as TGTGCCAGCAGTGAGCGAGTAGTAGATACGCAGTATTTT. Protein: CASSERVVDTQYF.

The chain combines TRBV6-1 with TRBJ2-7; D is ambiguous. The CDR3 runs 13 residues. CDR1 and CDR2 (germline): MNHNS, SASEGT. Deletions cut 2 bases from V and 1 base from J, with 6 bases between. CDR3: CASSEFISYEQYV. The DNA of the CDR3 is TGTGCCAGCAGTGAATTCATTTCCTACGAGCAGTACGTC.

This clone was seen a few times. V usage is TRBV18 and J usage is TRBJ1-2; possibly TRBD1 for D (6 bases). Germline V CDR1 and CDR2: KGHSH, LQKENI. V was shortened by 3 bases and J by 1 base, with 21 bases between the two germline ends. The CDR3 totals 18 residues. This CDR3 reads CASSPTPPTGFGNYGYTF. The CDR3 DNA reads TGTGCCAGCTCACCTACCCCACCGACAGGTTTTGGTAACTATGGCTACACCTTC.

As regards this clone: Mismatch with germline at one junction end may stem from a read error. The genes are TRBV5-1 and TRBJ1-2; TRBD1 agrees at 8 bases. CDR1 is SGHRS and CDR2 is YFSETQ in the germline V gene. The CDR3 spans 13 residues. The CDR3 sequence: CASSWDRRDGSSF. In nucleotides, the CDR3 is TGCGCCAGCAGCTGGGACAGGCGGGATGGGTCCTCCTTC.

The chain links TRBV19 to TRBJ2-3; 8 bases fit TRBD2. Trimming took 1 base from V and 3 from J; bases not matched to a gene: 3. Germline lookup yields CDR1 LNHDA and CDR2 SQIVND (reference sequence). This CDR3 has 15 amino acids. This chain's CDR3 is CASSIASGFTDTQYF. In DNA, the CDR3 is TGTGCCAGTAGTATAGCTAGCGGGTTTACAGATACGCAGTATTTT.

The sample holds a few counts of this clone. The genes are TRBV5-4 and TRBJ2-7, with TRBD1 matching 9 bases. Germline V CDR1 and CDR2: SGHNT, YYREEE (reference sequence). CDR3 length: 14 amino acids. J lost 6 bases, V lost 5 bases, and 9 bases had no gene match. CDR3 region: CASRNIGTGSEQYV. The CDR3 nucleotides read TGTGCCAGCAGAAACATCGGGACAGGGTCCGAGCAGTACGTC.

The chain is built from TRBV2 and TRBJ1-1; a weak D match, TRBD1 (6 bases). CDR1 and CDR2 from the germline V gene are SNHLY and FYNNEI. Trimming removed 3 bases from V and 4 bases from J, with 12 bases in between. This CDR3 contains 14 residues. CDR3 nucleotide sequence: TGTGCCAGCAGTGATTGGGGGCGAGGCACTGAAGCTTTCTTT. Amino acid sequence: CASSDWGRGTEAFF. Complete variable domain (other parts from reference TRBV2 and TRBJ1-1): EPEVTQTPSHQVTQMGQEVILRCVPISNHLYFYWYRQILGQKVEFLVSFYNNEISEKSEIFDDQFSVERPDGSNFTLKIRSTKLEDSAMYFCASSDWGRGTEAFFGQGTRLTVV.

The chain links TRBV5-1 to TRBJ1-1, with a weak D call TRBD1 (6 bases). Germline V gives CDR1 SGHRS, CDR2 YFSETQ. This CDR3 is built from 15 residues. V lost 3 bases and J 4 bases, leaving 16 bases between the germline ends. This chain's CDR3 is CASSYTGQTTTEAFF. In DNA form, the CDR3 reads TGCGCCAGCAGCTATACCGGACAGACGACCACTGAAGCTTTCTTT.